This T cell receptor beta chain derives from a study of shared clonotypes between healthy human individuals. Turning to the study itself: The plates for each donor numbered three CD4 naive, three CD4 memory, two CD8 naive and one CD8 memory. General study findings and limits: Across subsets, estimated richness was generally greater for naive than for memory populations.

Some clones are missing from TCRdb's copy, which holds only in-frame ones; the method was immunoSEQ multiplex PCR. In the table there are millions of clones, 85% to 95% of which are singletons. Notes on this clone: Its antigen is unidentified.

Partitioning of CD4+ cells yielded a CD45RA+ naive subset and a CD45RA-negative memory subset. What was sequenced was naive CD4+ T cells sorted from blood. Sample subset: CD45RA+ positively selected. This receptor was obtained from a man between 18 and 29 years old in good health.

CDR3 sequence: CASRSSGRFSYEQYF. CDR3 DNA sequence: TGTGCCAGTAGATCTAGCGGGAGATTCTCCTACGAGCAGTACTTC. The chain has TRBV19 and TRBJ2-7; 10 bases agree with TRBD2. J was trimmed by 0 bases and V by 6 bases; bases with no gene match: 5. In germline, CDR1 is LNHDA, CDR2 SQIVND (reference sequence). The CDR3 runs 15 residues.